This T cell receptor beta chain is from a study of Ad26.COV2.S vaccination and SARS-CoV-2 variants. This CDR3 spans 16 amino acids. Germline loops: CDR1 PRHDT, CDR2 FYEKMQ (reference sequence). The V gene end was trimmed by 5 bases and the J gene end by 7 bases; junction bases not matched to a gene: 13. Sample treatment: roughly 18 received Ad26.COV2.S at low or high dose, single or two shots; 5 received placebo; per-sample allocation not given. Collection of the samples took place on day 63 after the first injection of vaccine or placebo. An adult donor aged 18-55 years was enrolled in Boston. Broader study findings: Researchers reported similar non-spike TCR breadth in vaccine and placebo recipients.

The repertoire was sequenced with immunoSEQ multiplex PCR; TCRdb's copy has only in-frame clones and lacks some. The profile shows about 500,000 clones, 80% to 90% of them singletons. With respect to this clone: Its target is unknown.

The source of this sequence is a person between 18 and 60 years old who received the Ad26.COV2.S COVID-19 vaccine or a placebo. The sample in question was peripheral blood, obtained in a trial of Ad26.COV2.S vaccine versus placebo. The chain combines TRBV13 with TRBJ2-7, with 11 positions matching TRBD2. This chain's CDR3 is CASSQGLLAGGREQYF. CDR3 sequence (DNA): TGTGCCAGCAGCCAAGGCTTGCTAGCGGGAGGACGTGAGCAGTACTTC.